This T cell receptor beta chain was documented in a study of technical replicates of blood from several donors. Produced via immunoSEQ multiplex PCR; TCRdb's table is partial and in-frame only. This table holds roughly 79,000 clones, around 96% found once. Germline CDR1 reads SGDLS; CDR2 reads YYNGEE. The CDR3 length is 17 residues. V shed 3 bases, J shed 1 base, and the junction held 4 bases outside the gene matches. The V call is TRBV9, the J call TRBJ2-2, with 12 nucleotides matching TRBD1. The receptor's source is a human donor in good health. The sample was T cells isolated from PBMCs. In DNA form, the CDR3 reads TGTGCCAGCAGCGGAGGGGACAGGGGGCAGAACACCGGGGAGCTGTTTTTT. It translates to CASSGGDRGQNTGELFF.